Listed below are T cell receptor beta chains from one sample, sequenced in a study of blood T cell repertoires in COVID-19. The assay was immunoSEQ multiplex PCR, and TCRdb's table has in-frame clones only and misses some. The table records 150,000 to 200,000 clones, more than 70% of them present only once. Sequencing was carried out using peripheral blood. All receptors come from a woman older than 75 with active or convalescent COVID-19. CDR3s include the opening cysteine and the closing phenylalanine or tryptophan. The D gene is left open where the match is weak. Rows may omit the clone size; those that give it use once, few, many or a size class.

>TRBJ2-7|TRBV5-6|-|-
TGTGCCAGCAGCCTCTATGAGATCGTGGGGGGCGAGCAGTACTTC
CASSLYEIVGGEQYF
>TRBJ1-5|TRBV10-3|-|TRBD1
TGTGCCATCAGTGAGTCAGGGGACAGGGGTTCGCCCCAGCATTTT
CAISESGDRGSPQHF
>TRBJ2-7|TRBV6-5|many|TRBD1
TGTGCCAGCAGAGTCGCCCAGGGGGCCTCCGTCGAGCAGTACTTC
CASRVAQGASVEQYF
>TRBJ1-1|TRBV3-1/TRBV3-2|-|-
TGTGCCAGCAGCCAAGGGATGGTAGTTCGGGCTGAAGCTTTCTTT
CASSQGMVVRAEAFF
>TRBJ2-3|TRBV2|-|TRBD1
TGTGCCATGACACGACAGGGGGCTTCGGATACGCAGTATTTT
CAMTRQGASDTQYF
>TRBJ1-6|TRBV30|-|-
TGTGCCTGGAGGAACATACCTAATTCACCCCTCCACTTT
CAWRNIPNSPLHF
>TRBJ2-1|TRBV6-5|-|TRBD1
TGTGCCAGCAGGGTAGGACAGGGAATCGTCAATGAGCAGTTCTTC
CASRVGQGIVNEQFF
>TRBJ2-3|TRBV19|-|TRBD1
TGTGCCAGTAGTCCCCGGGACAGGCATCCAGATACGCAGTATTTT
CASSPRDRHPDTQYF
>TRBJ2-7|TRBV6-6|few|-
TGTGCCAGCAGTTTAGGGTCGGGGGAGCAGTACTTC
CASSLGSGEQYF
>TRBJ1-4|TRBV28|once|TRBD1
TGTGCCAGCAGCCTGACAGGGGTAGGTGAAAAACTGTTTTTT
CASSLTGVGEKLFF
>TRBJ2-7|TRBV18|-|TRBD1
TGTGCCAGCTCACCACAACAAATCCGGGACAGACTCACCTACGAGCAGTACTTC
CASSPQQIRDRLTYEQYF
>TRBJ1-1|TRBV18|-|-
TGTGCCAGCTCACCACCGGTACACATGAACACTGAAGCTTTCTTT
CASSPPVHMNTEAFF
>TRBJ1-1|TRBV29-1|once|-
TGCAGCGTTGAACGGGGGGGGAACACTGAAGCTTTCTTT
CSVERGGNTEAFF
>TRBJ2-5|TRBV9|-|-
TGTGCCAGCAGCGCACCCTACTCGGAGACCCAGTACTTC
CASSAPYSETQYF
>TRBJ1-1|TRBV21-1|-|-
TGTGCCAGCAGTGGGGGCCGTGGCACTGAAGCTTTCTTT
CASSGGRGTEAFF
>TRBJ2-3|TRBV10-3|-|TRBD2
TGTGCCATCAGTGAGTCAAAGCGGGGGGGCCTGGATACGCAGTATTTT
CAISESKRGGLDTQYF
>TRBJ1-2|TRBV4-1|few|-
TGCGCCAGCAGCCAAGGGGGACATCCTAACTATGGCTACACCTTC
CASSQGGHPNYGYTF
>TRBJ1-5|TRBV10-2|-|-
TGCGCCAGCAGAGTAGGGGGCAATCAGCCCCAGCATTTT
CASRVGGNQPQHF
>TRBJ1-1|TRBV11-2|-|TRBD1
TGTGCCAGCATCCCGGACAGGGGGCCTGGAACTTTCTTT
CASIPDRGPGTFF
>TRBJ2-6|TRBV3-1/TRBV3-2|-|-
TGTGCCTCCCAAAGTTCGGCGGTCGGGGCCAACGTCCTGACTTTC
CASQSSAVGANVLTF
>TRBJ1-4|TRBV12-3/TRBV12-4|-|-
TGTGCCAGCAGTGAGACACCTGAAAAACTGTTTTTT
CASSETPEKLFF
>TRBJ2-7|TRBV5-1|-|-
TGCGCCAGCAGCTCCGGCCAGGGCGGGGACGAGCAGTACTTC
CASSSGQGGDEQYF
>TRBJ2-6|TRBV27|-|TRBD1
TGTGCCAGCAGTTACACCGGGACAGCCCGCTCTGGGGCCAACGTCCTGACTTTC
CASSYTGTARSGANVLTF
>TRBJ1-1|TRBV7-8|few|TRBD1
TGTGCCAGCAGCTTATTGCGGGACAGGGGAACTGAAGCTTTCTTT
CASSLLRDRGTEAFF
>TRBJ1-5|TRBV19|-|-
TGTGCCAGTAGTATTGTCTTTGGAGACAATCAGCCCCAGCATTTT
CASSIVFGDNQPQHF
>TRBJ1-1|TRBV6-5|-|TRBD1
TGTGCCAGCAGTTACTCGAACAGGGGGGACACTGAAGCTTTCTTT
CASSYSNRGDTEAFF
>TRBJ1-2|TRBV9|-|-
TGTGCCAGCAGCGTAGCACAGAGTCCTAACTATGGCTACACCTTC
CASSVAQSPNYGYTF
>TRBJ2-6|TRBV5-1|-|-
TGCGCCAGCAGCGTTAACACTGGGGCCAACGTCCTGACTTTC
CASSVNTGANVLTF
>TRBJ2-7|TRBV6-1|-|-
TGTGCCAGCAGTGAACTTAGAGGGTACGGGCAGTACTTC
CASSELRGYGQYF
>TRBJ2-1|TRBV5-1|-|-
TGCGCCAGCAGCTTGTCAGAGGATTCCTACAATGAGCAGTTCTTC
CASSLSEDSYNEQFF
>TRBJ1-2|TRBV10-3|-|TRBD1
TGTGCCATCGGGAAGACAGGGGAAGGCTACACCTTC
CAIGKTGEGYTF
>TRBJ1-2|TRBV28|-|-
TGTGCCAGCAGTATATCCGGGAAGTTCTATGGCTACACCTTC
CASSISGKFYGYTF
>TRBJ2-1|TRBV9|-|TRBD2
TGTGCCAGCAGCGTAGGATTACGGGGGGGCCGGGGGAGTGAGCAGTTCTTC
CASSVGLRGGRGSEQFF
>TRBJ1-1|TRBV27|-|-
TGTGCCAGCAGCCCGGGGGGGAGTTGGAATGAAGCTTTCTTT
CASSPGGSWNEAFF
>TRBJ2-7|TRBV5-6|-|-
TGTGCCAGCAGCTTCGGCGACCGGACAGCCCACGAGCAGTACTTC
CASSFGDRTAHEQYF
>TRBJ2-7|TRBV24-1|-|-
TGTGCCACCAGCGACCGGAGCGACCTCTACGAGCAGTACTTC
CATSDRSDLYEQYF
>TRBJ2-3|TRBV19|-|TRBD2
TGTGCCAGTAGTGCCGGGACTAAGAGCACAGATACGCAGTATTTT
CASSAGTKSTDTQYF
>TRBJ1-2|TRBV6-4|-|-
TGTGCCAGCAGTGACTCCGGTGATGGCTACACCTTC
CASSDSGDGYTF
>TRBJ1-1|TRBV5-1|-|TRBD1
TGCGCCAGCAGCATCAGACCGGGACAGAGGAACACTGAAGCTTTCTTT
CASSIRPGQRNTEAFF
>TRBJ2-2|TRBV6-4|-|-
TGTGCCAGCAGTGACTGGGGAGCCGGGGAGCTGTTTTTT
CASSDWGAGELFF
>TRBJ1-1|TRBV5-1|-|-
TGCGCCAGCAGCTTGTCCCGGTTAGACACTGAAGCTTTCTTT
CASSLSRLDTEAFF
>TRBJ1-4|TRBV5-1|-|TRBD1
TGCGCCAGCAGCGAAACCGGGACAGGGTTTGAAAAACTGTTTTTT
CASSETGTGFEKLFF
>TRBJ1-1|TRBV2|-|TRBD1
TGTGCCAGCAGCCTCCCCTGGGACAGAGACGGGAACACTGAAGCTTTCTTT
CASSLPWDRDGNTEAFF
>TRBJ2-3|TRBV9|-|TRBD2
TGTGCCAGCAGCCCCCTAGCGGGCCCGGATACGCAGTATTTT
CASSPLAGPDTQYF
>TRBJ1-1|TRBV5-4|once|-
TGTGCCAGCAGCTTGGTTGGAGTCATGAACACTGAAGCTTTCTTT
CASSLVGVMNTEAFF
>TRBJ2-1|TRBV15|-|-
TGTGCCACCAGCAGGTCTACGAGGGATGAGCAGTTCTTC
CATSRSTRDEQFF
>TRBJ2-7|TRBV5-6|-|TRBD1
TGTGCCAGCAGCCCGGGACAGTCCTACGAGCAGTACTTC
CASSPGQSYEQYF
>TRBJ2-5|TRBV3-1/TRBV3-2|-|TRBD2
TGTGCCAGCAGCCAAGCAGCGGGGGGAAATCAAGAGACCCAGTACTTC
CASSQAAGGNQETQYF
>TRBJ1-2|TRBV5-5|-|TRBD1
TGTGCCAGCAGCCCGGGACAGGGGGGCGGCTACACCTTC
CASSPGQGGGYTF
>TRBJ2-3|TRBV9|-|TRBD1
TGTGCCAGCAGCGGACGGACCGGGACAGGGTTCACAGATACGCAGTATTTT
CASSGRTGTGFTDTQYF
>TRBJ1-3|TRBV27|-|-
TGTGCCAGCAGTTTAGTCGGGCCGGGGGGAAACACCATATATTTT
CASSLVGPGGNTIYF